The 18 T cell receptor beta chains reported below all come from one sample, sequenced in a study of PD-1 blockade in classical Hodgkin lymphoma. Method: immunoSEQ multiplex PCR; TCRdb's copy keeps in-frame clones and lacks some. The table lists some 45,000 clones, more than 70% of them singletons, with roughly 10% in the top ten. Exposure to brentuximab vedotin varied, and each patient had relapsed following autologous stem cell transplantation. The source material was peripheral blood mononuclear cells (PBMCs), sampled at baseline. The receptors originated from a human donor with classical Hodgkin lymphoma.

The rearrangement links TRBV4-3 to TRBJ2-3; 9 bases agree with TRBD2. The germline V gene encodes CDR1 LGHNA and CDR2 YSLEER. V was clipped by 0 bases and J by 4 bases; unmatched bases: 5. CDR3 size: 16 residues. The CDR3 bases are TGCGCCAGCAGCCAAGAGGCGGGGGGGCTGTCAGATACGCAGTATTTT. Protein product: CASSQEAGGLSDTQYF.

This chain links TRBV19 with TRBJ2-6; D is perhaps TRBD2 (6 bases). Trimming cost V 7 bases and J 0 bases, with 13 bases left between them. CDR3 length: 16 residues. CDR1 and CDR2 (germline): LNHDA, SQIVND (reference sequence). The CDR3, as DNA: TGTGCCAGTAACCAGGGAGGATTCTCTGGGGCCAACGTCCTGACTTTC. Translated: CASNQGGFSGANVLTF. Full variable domain (outside the CDR3, taken from reference TRBV19 and TRBJ2-6): DGGITQSPKYLFRKEGQNVTLSCEQNLNHDAMYWYRQDPGQGLRLIYYSQIVNDFQKGDIAEGYSVSREKKESFPLTVTSAQKNPTAFYLCASNQGGFSGANVLTFGAGSRLTVL.

The rearrangement links TRBV9 to TRBJ2-7; TRBD2 aligns across 8 bases. The CDR3 runs 15 residues. Trimming at V came to 2 bases and at J to 3 bases, leaving 7 bases not matched to a gene. The germline CDR1 and CDR2 sequences are SGDLS and YYNGEE. The CDR3 DNA reads TGTGCCAGCAGCGTCAGTGCGGGGGGTCTCTACGAGCAGTACTTC. Translation gives CASSVSAGGLYEQYF. Variable domain in full (rest from reference TRBV9 and TRBJ2-7): DSGVTQTPKHLITATGQRVTLRCSPRSGDLSVYWYQQSLDQGLQFLIQYYNGEERAKGNILERFSAQQFPDLHSELNLSSLELGDSALYFCASSVSAGGLYEQYFGPGTRLTVT.

J is TRBJ2-7 and V is TRBV5-1, with D perhaps being TRBD1 or TRBD2 (5 bases each). Per germline, CDR1 SGHRS and CDR2 YFSETQ. V lost 4 bases to trimming and J lost 0 bases, with 14 bases between them. The CDR3 sequence is 15 residues long. CDR3 amino acids: CASSAVLGTSYEQYF. DNA for the CDR3: TGCGCCAGCAGCGCCGTGCTCGGGACCTCCTACGAGCAGTACTTC.

Written as DNA, the CDR3 is TGTGCCAGCAGTTACGGGACTAGCGGAATTACCGGGGAGCTGTTTTTT. Protein sequence: CASSYGTSGITGELFF. This chain connects TRBV6-5 to TRBJ2-2; 11 nucleotides line up with TRBD2. Germline CDR1 reads MNHEY; CDR2 reads SVGAGI. With 2 bases clipped from V and 5 bases from J, the junction kept 4 bases outside the gene matches. The CDR3 is 16 residues long.

The rearrangement joins TRBV6-5 to TRBJ2-7; D not certain. Trimming cost V 4 bases and J 6 bases, with 10 bases left between them. Germline-derived CDR1 and CDR2 are MNHEY and SVGAGI. This CDR3 contains 12 residues. The CDR3 spells CASSSTTAEQYF. The CDR3 DNA reads TGTGCCAGCAGTTCAACGACTGCCGAGCAGTACTTC.

This clone is a singleton in its sample. CDR3 in DNA: TGTGCCAGCAGCTCTCGGACAGGGAGATTCGAGCAGTACTTC. This gives the protein CASSSRTGRFEQYF. V gene TRBV7-6 combines with J gene TRBJ2-7; 8 nucleotides line up with TRBD1. The V gene's germline CDR1 is SGHVS and CDR2 FNYEAQ. V lost 4 bases and J lost 6; bases outside the gene matches: 8. CDR3 length: 14 residues.

V gene TRBV19 combines with J gene TRBJ2-1; D not certain. Germline V gene sequence: CDR1 LNHDA, CDR2 SQIVND (reference sequence). V lost 2 bases to trimming and J lost 9 bases, with 5 bases between them. CDR3 length equals 11 residues. CDR3 loop: CASSIRTEQFF. DNA of the CDR3: TGTGCCAGTAGTATAAGGACTGAGCAGTTCTTC.

V and J are TRBV6-4 and TRBJ2-3; D could derive from TRBD1 or TRBD2 (6 bases each). Germline CDR1 reads MRHNA; CDR2 reads SNTAGT. This CDR3 has 16 amino acids. Trimming pared 0 bases from V and 2 bases from J, leaving 12 bases between. The CDR3: CASSDSGGTPTDTQYF. CDR3 DNA sequence: TGTGCCAGCAGTGACTCCGGGGGCACTCCCACAGATACGCAGTATTTT.

V and J are TRBV7-8 and TRBJ2-7; D remains ambiguous. In germline, CDR1 is SGHVS, CDR2 FQNEAQ. V dropped 5 bases and J dropped 3 bases, with 14 bases sitting between them. This CDR3 is 14 amino acids long. The CDR3 sequence: CASSPFIGDYEQYF. CDR3 DNA: TGTGCCAGCAGCCCGTTTATTGGGGACTACGAGCAGTACTTC.

The chain links TRBV7-9 to TRBJ2-5, with D unclear. The CDR3 totals 11 residues. Germline-derived CDR1 and CDR2 are SEHNR and FQNEAQ (reference sequence). Trimming cost V 5 bases and J 3 bases, with 4 bases left between them. CDR3 sequence: CASSQKETQYF. The CDR3 nucleotides are TGTGCCAGCAGCCAAAAAGAGACCCAGTACTTC.

The chain uses TRBV29-1 and TRBJ2-7, with a weak D call TRBD1 (6 bases). The CDR3 contains 13 residues. The germline CDR1 and CDR2 sequences are SQVTM and ANQGSEA. With 5 bases removed from V and 3 bases from J, the gap between germline ends came to 14 bases. The CDR3 bases are TGCAGCGTTAATCAGGGGCTGGGCTACGAGCAGTACTTC. Translated, it gives CSVNQGLGYEQYF.

This clone has just one count. The V and J genes are TRBV27 and TRBJ2-1; tentative D call: TRBD2 (6 bases). Germline-derived CDR1 and CDR2 are MNHEY and SMNVEV (reference sequence). The CDR3 is 15 amino acids. The germline V and J ends were trimmed by 7 bases and 4 bases, with 17 bases remaining between them. DNA for the CDR3: TGTGCCAGCACCCGTCCCGGGACTTCTTACAATGAGCAGTTCTTC. Amino acid sequence: CASTRPGTSYNEQFF.

The rearrangement uses TRBV6-5 and TRBJ2-7; 7 bases map to TRBD1. J was trimmed by 2 bases and V by 6 bases; bases with no gene match: 4. The length of the CDR3 is 13 residues. Germline-derived CDR1 and CDR2 are MNHEY and SVGAGI. In DNA, the CDR3 is TGTGCCAGCAGACAGACAGGGACCTACGAGCAGTACTTC. Its protein product is CASRQTGTYEQYF.

The chain carries TRBV5-4 and TRBJ2-3; D possibly corresponds to TRBD1 (6 bases). V dropped 5 bases and J dropped 3 bases, with 10 bases sitting between them. Germline V lookup: CDR1 SGHNT, CDR2 YYREEE (reference sequence). The CDR3 length is 13 residues. Here the CDR3 reads CASRLQGTDTQYF. CDR3 DNA sequence: TGTGCCAGCAGGCTACAGGGTACAGATACGCAGTATTTT.

Details on this clone: One end of the junction fails to match germline, which may point to a read error. CDR3 amino acids: CASSPPIGGTQETQYF. DNA of the CDR3: TGTGCCAGCTCGCCACCAATCGGGGGGACCCAAGAGACCCAGTACTTC. V and J are TRBV18 and TRBJ2-5, with 7 bases matching TRBD2. Germline V gives CDR1 KGHSH, CDR2 LQKENI. The CDR3 sequence is 16 residues long.

The V gene is TRBV11-3, the J gene TRBJ2-7; perhaps TRBD1 as D (6 bases). Trimming left V 5 bases short and J 5 bases short, with 10 bases between. The germline V gene encodes CDR1 SGHNT and CDR2 YENEEA. The CDR3 extends over 12 amino acids. CDR3 bases: TGTGCCAGCAGCGCACAGGGTAACGAGCAGTACTTC. Its protein product is CASSAQGNEQYF.

V is TRBV6-1 and J is TRBJ1-6; D is unclear. V was pared by 5 bases and J by 4 bases, with 9 bases between. CDR3 length equals 14 residues. Germline V gene lookup returns CDR1 MNHNS and CDR2 SASEGT. The CDR3, as DNA: TGTGCCAGCAGTTCCGGGCCATATAATTCACCCCTCCACTTT. Amino acid sequence: CASSSGPYNSPLHF.